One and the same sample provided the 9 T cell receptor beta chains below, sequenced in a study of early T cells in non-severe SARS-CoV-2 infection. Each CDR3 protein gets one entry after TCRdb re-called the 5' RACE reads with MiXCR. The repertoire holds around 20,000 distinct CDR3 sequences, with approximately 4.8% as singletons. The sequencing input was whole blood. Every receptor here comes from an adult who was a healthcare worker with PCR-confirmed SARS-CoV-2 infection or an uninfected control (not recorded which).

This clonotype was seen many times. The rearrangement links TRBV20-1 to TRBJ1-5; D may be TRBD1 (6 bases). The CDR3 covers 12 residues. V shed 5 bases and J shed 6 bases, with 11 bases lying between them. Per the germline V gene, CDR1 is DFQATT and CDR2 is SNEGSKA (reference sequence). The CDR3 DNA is TGCAGTGCTTCACAGGGAACTCAGCCCCAGCATTTT. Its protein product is CSASQGTQPQHF.

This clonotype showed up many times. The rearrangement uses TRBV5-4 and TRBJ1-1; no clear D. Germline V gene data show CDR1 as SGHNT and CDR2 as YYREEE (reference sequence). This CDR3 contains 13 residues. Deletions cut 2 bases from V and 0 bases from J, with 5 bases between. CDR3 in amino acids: CASSFQLNTEAFF. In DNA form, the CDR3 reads TGTGCCAGCAGCTTTCAACTGAACACTGAAGCTTTCTTT.

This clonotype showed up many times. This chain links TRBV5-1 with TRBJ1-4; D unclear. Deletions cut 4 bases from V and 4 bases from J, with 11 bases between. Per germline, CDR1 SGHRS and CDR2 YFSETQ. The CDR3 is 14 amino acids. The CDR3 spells CASSPDYVNEKLFF. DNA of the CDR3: TGCGCCAGCAGCCCAGACTATGTTAATGAAAAACTGTTTTTT.

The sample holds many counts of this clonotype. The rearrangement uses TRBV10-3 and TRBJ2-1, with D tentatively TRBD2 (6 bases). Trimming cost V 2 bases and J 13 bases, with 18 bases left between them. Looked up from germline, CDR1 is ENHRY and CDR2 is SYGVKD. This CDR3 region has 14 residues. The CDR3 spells CAISENVLASSQFF. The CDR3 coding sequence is TGTGCCATCAGTGAGAATGTACTAGCTTCCTCCCAGTTCTTC.

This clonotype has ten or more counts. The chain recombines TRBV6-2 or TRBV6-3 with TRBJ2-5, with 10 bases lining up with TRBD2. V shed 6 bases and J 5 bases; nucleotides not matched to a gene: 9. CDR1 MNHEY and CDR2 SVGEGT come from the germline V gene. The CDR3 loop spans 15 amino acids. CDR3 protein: CASSSLQLAGETQYF. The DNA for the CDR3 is TGTGCCAGCAGCTCGCTGCAACTAGCGGGGGAGACCCAGTACTTC.

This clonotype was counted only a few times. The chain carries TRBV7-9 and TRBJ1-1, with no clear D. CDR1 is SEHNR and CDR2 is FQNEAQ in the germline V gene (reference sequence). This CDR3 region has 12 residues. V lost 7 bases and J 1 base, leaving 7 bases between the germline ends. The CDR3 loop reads CASKVPNTEAFF. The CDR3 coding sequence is TGTGCCAGCAAGGTCCCGAACACTGAAGCTTTCTTT. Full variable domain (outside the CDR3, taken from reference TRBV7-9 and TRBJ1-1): DTGVSQNPRHKITKRGQNVTFRCDPISEHNRLYWYRQTLGQGPEFLTYFQNEAQLEKSRLLSDRFSAERPKGSFSTLEIQRTEQGDSAMYLCASKVPNTEAFFGQGTRLTVV.

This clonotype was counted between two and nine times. Here the CDR3 DNA reads TGCGCCAGCAGCCAAGAGACACAGAGAGGCTCCTACGAGCAGTACTTC. It codes for CASSQETQRGSYEQYF. The rearrangement joins TRBV4-1 to TRBJ2-7, with D unresolved. The germline V gene has CDR1 MGHRA and CDR2 YSYEKL. This CDR3 comprises 16 residues. Trimming cost V 0 bases and J 0 bases, with 12 bases left between them.

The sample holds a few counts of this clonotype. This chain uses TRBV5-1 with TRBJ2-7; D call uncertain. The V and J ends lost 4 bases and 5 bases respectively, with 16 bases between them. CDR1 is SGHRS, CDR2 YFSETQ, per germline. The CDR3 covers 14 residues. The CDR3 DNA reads TGCGCCAGCAGCCCATTCTCTCCTTCCCACGAGCAGTACTTC. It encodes CASSPFSPSHEQYF.

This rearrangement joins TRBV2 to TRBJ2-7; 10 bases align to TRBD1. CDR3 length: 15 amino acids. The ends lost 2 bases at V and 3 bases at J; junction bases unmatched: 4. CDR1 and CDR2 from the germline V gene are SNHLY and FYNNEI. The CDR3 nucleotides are TGTGCCAGCAGTGAAAGGGGGGACAGGGGCTACGAGCAGTACTTC. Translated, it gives CASSERGDRGYEQYF.